The 28 T cell receptor beta chains given below trace back to one sample, sequenced in a study of T cell responses to AZD1222 COVID-19 vaccine. The assay was immunoSEQ multiplex PCR, and TCRdb's table has in-frame clones only and misses some. The data show over 100,000 clones, about nine tenths seen once. Sample: peripheral blood, taken on day 0 of AZD1222 vaccination. The receptors were sampled from an adult in good health.

The chain uses TRBV6-5 and TRBJ1-2, with D perhaps TRBD1 (5 bases). Trimming removed 6 bases at V and 4 bases at J, with 18 bases between. CDR3 length: 15 residues. Germline CDR1 MNHEY, CDR2 SVGAGI. The CDR3 coding sequence is TGTGCCAGCAGCAACCCCTCGGACACTTCCTATGGCTACACCTTC. It is translated as CASSNPSDTSYGYTF.

This clone was seen just once. J is TRBJ1-1 and V is TRBV12-3 or TRBV12-4; the D gene is possibly TRBD1 (6 bases). Trimming cost V 7 bases and J 8 bases, with 14 bases left between them. The CDR3 length is 12 residues. Written as DNA, the CDR3 is TGTGCCAGCACCCTAGGGGGGACGGAAGCTTTCTTT. Translation: CASTLGGTEAFF.

The rearrangement joins TRBV10-3 to TRBJ2-6; D is undetermined. The CDR3 is made up of 14 amino acids. Germline V gene lookup returns CDR1 ENHRY and CDR2 SYGVKD. The ends were cut back, 3 bases at V and 0 bases at J, with 3 bases in the middle. This CDR3 is CAISEPSGANVLTF. The DNA for the CDR3 is TGTGCCATCAGTGAACCCTCTGGGGCCAACGTCCTGACTTTC.

The rearrangement links TRBV3-1 (or the pseudogene TRBV3-2) to TRBJ2-7, with no clear D. Germline CDR1 and CDR2: LGHDT and YNNKEL (reference sequence). This CDR3 has 12 amino acids. Trimming cost V 4 bases and J 7 bases, with 11 bases left between them. CDR3 amino acids: CASSPGRPEQYF. The CDR3, as DNA: TGTGCCAGCAGCCCCGGGCGTCCGGAGCAGTACTTC.

This chain uses TRBV27 with TRBJ2-7; D ambiguous. Trimming left V 3 bases short and J 3 bases short, with 15 bases between. The CDR3 has 15 residues. From germline, CDR1 is MNHEY and CDR2 SMNVEV (reference sequence). CDR3 region: CASSFKDPLYYEQYF. The CDR3 DNA sequence: TGTGCCAGCAGTTTCAAGGACCCGCTATACTACGAGCAGTACTTC.

DNA of the CDR3: TGTGCCAGCTCACCACGAGAGGCAGGGGGACGACCCTCTGGAAACACCATATATTTT. Its translation: CASSPREAGGRPSGNTIYF. The chain is built from TRBV18 and TRBJ1-3; 7 bases are shared with TRBD1. There are 19 residues in the CDR3. Germline trimming cut 1 base from V and 0 bases from J; bases unmatched to any gene: 12. Germline-derived CDR1 and CDR2 are KGHSH and LQKENI. The full variable domain, its missing parts supplied by reference TRBV18 and TRBJ1-3, is NAGVMQNPRHLVRRRGQEARLRCSPMKGHSHVYWYRQLPEEGLKFMVYLQKENIIDESGMPKERFSAEFPKEGPSILRIQQVVRGDSAAYFCASSPREAGGRPSGNTIYFGEGSWLTVV.

The chain joins TRBV3-1 (or the pseudogene TRBV3-2) to TRBJ2-7; D gene ambiguous. This CDR3 region has 12 residues. Germline V gives CDR1 LGHDT, CDR2 YNNKEL (reference sequence). V was pared by 1 base and J by 7 bases, with 8 bases between. The CDR3 region is CASSQVIGEQYF. The CDR3 DNA follows: TGTGCCAGCAGCCAAGTCATCGGGGAGCAGTACTTC.

Points on this clone: The conserved final phenylalanine or tryptophan is absent from the CDR3, which likely points to a read error. The chain joins TRBV27 to TRBJ1-6, with D tentatively TRBD1 (5 bases). Trimming stripped 6 bases from V and 3 bases from J, with 9 bases between. The CDR3 is made up of 14 amino acids. The germline CDR1 and CDR2 sequences are MNHEY and SMNVEV (reference sequence). CDR3 in DNA: TGTGCCAGCAGCCCTGGGGGCTATAATTCACCCCTCCACCTT. Translation: CASSPGGYNSPLHL.

J is TRBJ2-7 and V is TRBV4-1; 8 bases line up with TRBD1. Trimming removed 0 bases from V and 6 bases from J; junction bases left unmatched: 10. The CDR3 is 16 residues long. Germline V CDR1 and CDR2: MGHRA, YSYEKL. The CDR3 region has the DNA TGCGCCAGCAGCCAAGATTGGGGGACAGGTTGGGGCGAGCAGTACTTC. It is translated as CASSQDWGTGWGEQYF.

The chain has TRBV30 and TRBJ1-1, with D possibly TRBD1 on 5 matching bases. Deletions cut 0 bases from V and 2 bases from J, with 10 bases between. The CDR3 is made up of 14 amino acids. Germline loops: CDR1 GTSNPN, CDR2 SVGIG (reference sequence). The CDR3 reads CAWSVNQGNTEAFF. The CDR3 bases are TGTGCCTGGAGTGTCAATCAGGGAAACACTGAAGCTTTCTTT.

The chain links TRBV5-1 to TRBJ1-2; no definite D call. This CDR3 is built from 12 residues. Germline CDR1 reads SGHRS; CDR2 reads YFSETQ. The V gene lost 4 bases and the J gene lost 8 bases, with 12 bases spanning the gap. CDR3 loop: CASSRRGEGYTF. CDR3 in DNA: TGCGCCAGCAGCCGGCGCGGGGAAGGCTACACCTTC.

This chain links TRBV7-3 with TRBJ1-1, with D uncertain. The germline V gene encodes CDR1 SGHTA and CDR2 FQGTGA. The CDR3 is made up of 14 amino acids. Trimming took off 3 bases at V and 0 bases at J, with 8 bases between the two ends. The CDR3 region is CASSLGPMNTEAFF. The CDR3 DNA follows: TGTGCCAGCAGCTTGGGCCCCATGAACACTGAAGCTTTCTTT.

This clone was seen only a few times. The V call is TRBV19, the J call TRBJ2-7; D is ambiguous. V was cut by 9 bases and J by 3 bases, with 12 bases left in between. Germline V gene lookup returns CDR1 LNHDA and CDR2 SQIVND (reference sequence). CDR3 length: 12 amino acids. This CDR3 is CASKGPGYEQYF. Written as DNA, the CDR3 is TGTGCCAGCAAAGGGCCTGGCTACGAGCAGTACTTC.

V gene TRBV5-1 combines with J gene TRBJ2-5, with 7 bases matching TRBD2. V trimming: 2 bases; J trimming: 1 base; junction bases outside the gene matches: 5. The CDR3 sequence is 15 residues long. Germline values: CDR1 SGHRS, CDR2 YFSETQ. CDR3 nucleotide sequence: TGCGCCAGCAGCTTACACCTAGCGGCCCAAGAGACCCAGTACTTC. The encoded protein is CASSLHLAAQETQYF.

The chain is built from TRBV30 and TRBJ1-5; 11 bases are a match to TRBD1. The CDR3 has 15 amino acids. V was clipped by 2 bases and J by 5 bases; unmatched bases: 5. Per germline, CDR1 GTSNPN and CDR2 SVGIG (reference sequence). The DNA for the CDR3 is TGTGCCTGGAGTCTATTGGGACAGGGGGATCAGCCCCAGCATTTT. Residues: CAWSLLGQGDQPQHF.

The CDR3 region has the DNA TGTGCCAGCAGCTTAGGCCAGGGGTACTTC. Translating gives CASSLGQGYF. V usage is TRBV7-4 and J usage is TRBJ2-7, with a tentative D call TRBD1 (5 bases). With 1 base removed from V and 12 bases from J, the gap between germline ends came to 7 bases. This CDR3 is built from 10 residues. Per germline, CDR1 SGHVT and CDR2 SQSDAQ.

The chain links TRBV11-2 to TRBJ2-2; D gene unclear. Germline CDR1 SGHAT, CDR2 FQNNGV. The CDR3 has 14 residues. The germline V and J ends were trimmed by 4 bases and 8 bases, with 14 bases remaining between them. For the CDR3, the DNA is TGTGCCAGCAGCTACGAACTAAGGGTTGGGGAGCTGTTTTTT. This codes for CASSYELRVGELFF.

This clone has only one observation. V usage is TRBV12-3 or TRBV12-4 and J usage is TRBJ1-1; no clear D gene. This CDR3 has 13 residues. Trimming stripped 3 bases from V and 2 bases from J, with 7 bases between. The CDR3 nucleotides are TGTGCCAGCAGTTTTCAGGTAAACACTGAAGCTTTCTTT. Its protein product is CASSFQVNTEAFF.

This rearrangement joins TRBV27 to TRBJ1-1; D ambiguous. V gave up 1 base and J gave up 0 bases, with 15 bases separating them. There are 17 residues in the CDR3. The V gene's germline CDR1 is MNHEY and CDR2 SMNVEV (reference sequence). The CDR3 DNA reads as TGTGCCAGCAGTTTATGGCTGGGCGGGAGGATGAACACTGAAGCTTTCTTT. The encoded protein is CASSLWLGGRMNTEAFF.

As DNA, the CDR3 is TGTGCCACCAGCAGAGATCAGCTAGGGAACACTGAAGCTTTCTTT. Encoded protein: CATSRDQLGNTEAFF. The chain is built from TRBV15 and TRBJ1-1; D gene unclear. This CDR3 contains 15 residues. V shed 0 bases and J shed 1 base, with 9 bases lying between them. The germline V gene has CDR1 LNHNV and CDR2 YYDKDF (reference sequence).

Only one count was recorded for this clone. J is TRBJ1-4 and V is TRBV4-2; D ambiguous. Germline assignment: CDR1 LGHNA and CDR2 YNFKEQ. The CDR3 consists of 20 residues. V was clipped by 0 bases and J by 0 bases, with 20 bases between them. The CDR3 DNA sequence: TGTGCCAGCAGCCAAGATCCCCCAGGCCTAACGATAGCAACTAATGAAAAACTGTTTTTT. Protein: CASSQDPPGLTIATNEKLFF.

V gene TRBV6-4 combines with J gene TRBJ2-3; 10 positions agree with TRBD2. Per the germline V gene, CDR1 is MRHNA and CDR2 is SNTAGT. The trim removed 5 bases at V and 3 bases at J, leaving 2 bases unmatched. The CDR3 totals 14 residues. The chain's CDR3 is CASSYSGGTDTQYF. The DNA for the CDR3 is TGTGCCAGCAGTTATAGCGGGGGGACAGATACGCAGTATTTT.

The CDR3 spells CASSFLHRFNYGYTF. The CDR3 DNA sequence: TGTGCCAGCAGCTTTCTACACAGGTTTAACTATGGCTACACCTTC. This chain connects TRBV5-6 to TRBJ1-2; possible D gene TRBD1, 5 bases. Germline values: CDR1 SGHDT, CDR2 YYEEEE. This CDR3 has 15 residues. V lost 2 bases, J lost 1 base, and 12 bases lay in between.

The chain is built from TRBV5-6 and TRBJ1-2; perhaps TRBD1 as D (5 bases). The V end was cut by 2 bases, the J end by 4 bases, with 15 bases between. The CDR3 is 15 residues long. From germline, CDR1 is SGHDT and CDR2 YYEEEE. The DNA of the CDR3 is TGTGCCAGCAGCTTAGGCAGGGTAAGGGTCTATGGCTACACCTTC. Amino acid sequence: CASSLGRVRVYGYTF.

This chain connects TRBV29-1 to TRBJ2-3, with TRBD2 identical over 10 bases. This CDR3 region has 15 residues. Trimming took 2 bases from V and 6 from J; bases not matched to a gene: 8. CDR1 and CDR2 (germline): SQVTM, ANQGSEA. The CDR3 bases are TGCAGCGTTGAACCTAGCGGGGGTACATGGGATACGCAGTATTTT. Its translation: CSVEPSGGTWDTQYF.

The chain employs TRBV19 and TRBJ1-1; unclear D gene. Looked up from germline, CDR1 is LNHDA and CDR2 is SQIVND (reference sequence). This CDR3 has 13 residues. Trimming took off 3 bases at V and 4 bases at J, with 9 bases between the two ends. Here the CDR3 reads CASSISGATEAFF. The CDR3 coding sequence is TGTGCCAGTAGTATTTCGGGAGCCACTGAAGCTTTCTTT.

The genes are TRBV7-8 and TRBJ1-5, with no clear D. The V gene lost 3 bases and the J gene lost 5 bases, with 17 bases spanning the gap. Per germline, CDR1 SGHVS and CDR2 FQNEAQ. The length of the CDR3 is 16 residues. CDR3 region: CASSFLRGVYDQPQHF. CDR3 sequence (DNA): TGTGCCAGCAGCTTTCTCCGGGGTGTTTACGATCAGCCCCAGCATTTT.

This clone showed up just once. The V call is TRBV7-8, the J call TRBJ1-1; a weak D match, TRBD1 (5 bases). V lost 4 bases and J 6 bases, leaving 15 bases between the germline ends. The length of the CDR3 is 14 residues. Germline V gene data show CDR1 as SGHVS and CDR2 as FQNEAQ. CDR3 residues: CASSSDSLTAEAFF. CDR3 coding DNA: TGTGCCAGCAGCTCCGACTCCTTGACAGCTGAAGCTTTCTTT.